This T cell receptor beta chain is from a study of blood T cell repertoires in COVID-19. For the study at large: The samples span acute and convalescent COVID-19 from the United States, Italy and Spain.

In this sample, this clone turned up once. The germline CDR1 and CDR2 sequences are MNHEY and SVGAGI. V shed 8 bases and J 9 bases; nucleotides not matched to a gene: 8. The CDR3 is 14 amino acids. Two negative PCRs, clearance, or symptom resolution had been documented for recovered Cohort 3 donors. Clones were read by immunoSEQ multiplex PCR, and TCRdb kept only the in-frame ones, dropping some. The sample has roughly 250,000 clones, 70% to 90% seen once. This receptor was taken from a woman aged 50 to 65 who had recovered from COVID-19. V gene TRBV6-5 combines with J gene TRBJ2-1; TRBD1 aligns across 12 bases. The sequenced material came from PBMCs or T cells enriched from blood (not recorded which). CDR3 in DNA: TGTGCCAGCCTCCGGGACAGGGGGCTGGGTGAGCAGTTCTTC. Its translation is CASLRDRGLGEQFF.